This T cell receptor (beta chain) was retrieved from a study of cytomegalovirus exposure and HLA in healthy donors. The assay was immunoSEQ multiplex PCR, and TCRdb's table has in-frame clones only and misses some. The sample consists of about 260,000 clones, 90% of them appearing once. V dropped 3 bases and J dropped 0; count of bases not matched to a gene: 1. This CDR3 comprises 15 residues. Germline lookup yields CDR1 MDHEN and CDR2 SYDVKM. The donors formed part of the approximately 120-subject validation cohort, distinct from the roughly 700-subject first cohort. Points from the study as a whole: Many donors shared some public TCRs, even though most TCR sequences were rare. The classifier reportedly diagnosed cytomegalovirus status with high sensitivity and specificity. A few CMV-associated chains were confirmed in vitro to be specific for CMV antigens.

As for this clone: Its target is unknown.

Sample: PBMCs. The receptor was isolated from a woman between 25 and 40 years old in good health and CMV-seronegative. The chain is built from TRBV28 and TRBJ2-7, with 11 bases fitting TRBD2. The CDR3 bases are TGTGCCAGCAGTTTGACTAGCGGGGCCTCCTACGAGCAGTACTTC. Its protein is CASSLTSGASYEQYF.